These 20 T cell receptor beta chains were sequenced from one sample in a study of T cell changes during pregnancy in multiple sclerosis. TCRdb's table, derived via immunoSEQ multiplex PCR, lists solely in-frame clones and lacks some. The data contain about 65,000 clones, around 92% of them seen just once; the ten biggest clones take up 3% to 3.5%. Sample: CD8+ T cells from peripheral blood mononuclear cells, taken in the third trimester of pregnancy. All receptors come from a female donor in good health, enrolled as a control in a pregnancy study.

The gene calls are TRBV7-9 and TRBJ1-1; 8 bases map to TRBD1. This CDR3 has 16 amino acids. The V gene end was trimmed by 0 bases and the J gene end by 4 bases; junction bases not matched to a gene: 7. Germline lookup yields CDR1 SEHNR and CDR2 FQNEAQ (reference sequence). The CDR3 coding sequence is TGTGCCAGCAGCTTAGCGCGAACAGGGGGAGGCACTGAAGCTTTCTTT. Its translation is CASSLARTGGGTEAFF.

The chain has TRBV7-9 and TRBJ2-3, with D perhaps matching TRBD1 (6 bases). The CDR3 extends over 13 amino acids. Germline V CDR1 and CDR2: SEHNR, FQNEAQ (reference sequence). V was pared by 5 bases and J by 5 bases, with 11 bases between. CDR3 coding DNA: TGTGCCAGCAGCCGGACAGTGCGAGATACGCAGTATTTT. This gives the protein CASSRTVRDTQYF.

V and J are TRBV7-2 and TRBJ2-3; D not resolved. V shed 5 bases and J shed 6 bases, with 27 bases lying between them. The CDR3 is 18 residues long. In germline, CDR1 is SGHTA, CDR2 FQGNSA. CDR3 loop: CASSQVRVSASISDTQYF. DNA of the CDR3: TGTGCCAGCAGCCAAGTCCGCGTCTCAGCGTCGATCTCGGATACGCAGTATTTT.

This chain connects TRBV19 to TRBJ1-5, with unresolved D. Germline V gene data show CDR1 as LNHDA and CDR2 as SQIVND (reference sequence). Trimming pared 0 bases from V and 0 bases from J, leaving 6 bases between. The CDR3 spans 15 residues. The DNA of the CDR3 is TGTGCCAGTAGTATAGATTCAGGTAGCAATCAGCCCCAGCATTTT. It encodes CASSIDSGSNQPQHF.

The chain is built from TRBV27 and TRBJ2-7, with D possibly matching TRBD1 (6 bases). The CDR3 is 14 residues long. Per germline, CDR1 MNHEY and CDR2 SMNVEV (reference sequence). Trimming left V 2 bases short and J 3 bases short, with 11 bases between. CDR3 nucleotides: TGTGCCAGCAGTTTAGGGGACACCCACTACGAGCAGTACTTC. Translation: CASSLGDTHYEQYF.

The genes are TRBV9 and TRBJ1-2; D unresolved. V dropped 4 bases and J dropped 6 bases, with 13 bases sitting between them. The CDR3 has 13 amino acids. Germline V CDR1 and CDR2: SGDLS, YYNGEE. The CDR3 DNA reads TGTGCCAGCAGCATGAGGGTCGGGAATGGCTACACCTTC. The encoded protein is CASSMRVGNGYTF.

Notes on this clone: At one end the junction does not follow the germline gene, possibly because of a read error. V is TRBV9 and J is TRBJ2-3, with 8 positions matching TRBD1. Germline CDR1 reads SGDLS; CDR2 reads YYNGEE. The CDR3 totals 14 residues. CDR3 nucleotide sequence: TGTGCCAGCAGCCTGACAAATAATCCGGGACAGGCAAAATTT. It specifies CASSLTNNPGQAKF.

The chain employs TRBV5-6 and TRBJ2-7, with a possible D match to TRBD1 (6 bases). Trimming stripped 4 bases from V and 6 bases from J, with 29 bases between. CDR3 length equals 18 residues. Germline-derived CDR1 and CDR2 are SGHDT and YYEEEE. The CDR3 DNA follows: TGTGCCAGCAGCCCCCCAGCGCCTTTGGGCAGGGGAATAGGCGAGCAGTACTTC. Its translation: CASSPPAPLGRGIGEQYF.

The chain combines TRBV7-2 with TRBJ2-7, with 8 bases identical to TRBD2. The V segment lost 5 bases and the J segment 0 bases; nucleotides outside the gene matches: 9. This CDR3 is 16 amino acids long. CDR1 and CDR2 (germline): SGHTA, FQGNSA. The CDR3 bases are TGTGCCAGCAGCCCGGTCATAGCGGGGCCCTCCTACGAGCAGTACTTC. Residues: CASSPVIAGPSYEQYF.

V and J are TRBV4-1 and TRBJ2-7; TRBD1 matches 9 bases. Germline-derived CDR1 and CDR2 are MGHRA and YSYEKL. V shed 0 bases, J shed 4 bases, and the junction held 13 bases outside the gene matches. The CDR3 runs to 18 residues. CDR3 nucleotide sequence: TGCGCCAGCAGCCAAGAGACCACCGGGACAGGGTCCCCGTACGAGCAGTACTTC. The encoded protein is CASSQETTGTGSPYEQYF.

The rearrangement uses TRBV5-6 and TRBJ2-1; 13 bases are shared with TRBD2. J lost 4 bases, V lost 4 bases, and 2 bases had no gene match. The CDR3 is made up of 15 amino acids. Germline V gene data show CDR1 as SGHDT and CDR2 as YYEEEE. CDR3 nucleotides: TGTGCCAGCAGCCTGGGACTAGCGGGGTACAATGAGCAGTTCTTC. It codes for CASSLGLAGYNEQFF.

The rearrangement joins TRBV2 to TRBJ2-6; 9 nucleotides line up with TRBD1. V lost 5 bases to trimming and J lost 4 bases; unmatched junction nucleotides: 6. CDR1 and CDR2 (germline): SNHLY, FYNNEI. This CDR3 has 16 amino acids. The CDR3 region is CASSPYRGPGANVLTF. DNA of the CDR3: TGTGCCAGCAGTCCTTACAGGGGGCCAGGGGCCAACGTCCTGACTTTC.

V gene TRBV27 combines with J gene TRBJ1-6, with D unresolved. V lost 5 bases and J lost 5, with 7 bases in between. Germline CDR1 and CDR2: MNHEY and SMNVEV (reference sequence). This CDR3 region has 13 residues. The CDR3 DNA is TGTGCCAGCAGTCGGGGAAATAATTCACCCCTCCACTTT. Its translation is CASSRGNNSPLHF.

This clone turned up a few times. This chain joins TRBV12-5 and TRBJ1-1; 9 nucleotides align to TRBD1. Germline-derived CDR1 and CDR2 are LGHNT and FRNRAP. The CDR3 runs 14 residues. With 6 bases clipped from V and 4 bases from J, the junction kept 6 bases outside the gene matches. CDR3 DNA sequence: TGTGCTAGTGGCGGGGGACAGGGAATCACTGAAGCTTTCTTT. Translation: CASGGGQGITEAFF.

The rearrangement joins TRBV5-6 to TRBJ1-6; possible D gene TRBD1, 5 bases. Deletions cut 1 base from V and 7 bases from J, with 12 bases between. Germline values: CDR1 SGHDT, CDR2 YYEEEE. The CDR3 loop spans 15 amino acids. The CDR3 spells CASSLLRQKNSPLHF. CDR3 DNA: TGTGCCAGCAGCTTGTTGAGACAGAAAAATTCACCCCTCCACTTT.

The J gene is TRBJ2-1, the V gene TRBV27; 9 positions agree with TRBD2. CDR3 size: 16 residues. The junction had 10 bases not matched to a gene; V was cut back by 5 bases and J by 5 bases. CDR1 is MNHEY and CDR2 is SMNVEV in the germline V gene (reference sequence). The CDR3 DNA reads TGTGCCAGCAGTGCCCTCCCGGTAGCGGGGGACAATGAGCAGTTCTTC. It yields the protein CASSALPVAGDNEQFF.

The chain carries TRBV25-1 and TRBJ1-1; weak D call: TRBD1 (6 bases). The CDR3 sequence is 14 residues long. CDR1 is MGHDK and CDR2 is SYGVNS in the germline V gene. The V end was cut by 3 bases, the J end by 4 bases, with 12 bases between. CDR3 DNA sequence: TGTGCCAGCAGTGATCCTACAGGGTTCACTGAAGCTTTCTTT. Encoded protein: CASSDPTGFTEAFF.

The chain employs TRBV27 and TRBJ2-7; 9 nucleotides line up with TRBD2. Germline values: CDR1 MNHEY, CDR2 SMNVEV (reference sequence). The CDR3 runs to 14 residues. J gave up 6 bases and V 5 bases, and 8 bases lay outside the gene matches. CDR3 in amino acids: CASSPERGVGEQYF. CDR3 DNA sequence: TGTGCCAGCAGTCCGGAGCGGGGGGTGGGCGAGCAGTACTTC.

This clone was counted once. J is TRBJ2-7 and V is TRBV10-3; 8 bases line up with TRBD1. CDR3 length: 17 amino acids. Losses at the gene ends were 7 bases for V and 0 bases for J; bases not matched to a gene: 14. Germline CDR1 ENHRY, CDR2 SYGVKD. CDR3 in DNA: TGTGCCATCACCCGGACAGGGAAGGAGGGGAGCTCCTACGAGCAGTACTTC. Translating it yields CAITRTGKEGSSYEQYF.

This clone has just one count. The rearrangement joins TRBV5-7 to TRBJ1-2, with D perhaps TRBD1 (5 bases). TRBV5-7 is recorded as an ORF, its role being uncertain. V was cut by 6 bases and J by 0 bases, with 15 bases left in between. The CDR3 runs 15 residues. The CDR3 DNA follows: TGTGCCAGCAACTTATGGGGGAGGGCTAACTATGGCTACACCTTC. It encodes CASNLWGRANYGYTF.